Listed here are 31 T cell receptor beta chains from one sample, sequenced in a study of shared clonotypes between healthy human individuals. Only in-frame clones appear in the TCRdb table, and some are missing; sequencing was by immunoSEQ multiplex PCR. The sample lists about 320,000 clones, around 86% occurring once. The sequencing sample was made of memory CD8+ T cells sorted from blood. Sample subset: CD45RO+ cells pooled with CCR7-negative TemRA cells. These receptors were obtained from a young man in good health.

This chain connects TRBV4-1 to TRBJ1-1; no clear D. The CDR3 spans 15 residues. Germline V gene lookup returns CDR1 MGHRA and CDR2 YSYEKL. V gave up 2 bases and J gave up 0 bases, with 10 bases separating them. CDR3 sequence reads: CASSQPREVNTEAFF. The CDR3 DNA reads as TGCGCCAGCAGCCAACCGCGAGAGGTGAACACTGAAGCTTTCTTT.

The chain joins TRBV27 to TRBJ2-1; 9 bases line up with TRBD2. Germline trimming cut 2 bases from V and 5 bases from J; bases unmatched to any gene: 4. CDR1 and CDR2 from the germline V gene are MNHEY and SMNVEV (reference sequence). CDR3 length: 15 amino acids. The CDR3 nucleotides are TGTGCCAGCAGTTTAGGCGGGGGGGTAAACAATGAGCAGTTCTTC. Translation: CASSLGGGVNNEQFF.

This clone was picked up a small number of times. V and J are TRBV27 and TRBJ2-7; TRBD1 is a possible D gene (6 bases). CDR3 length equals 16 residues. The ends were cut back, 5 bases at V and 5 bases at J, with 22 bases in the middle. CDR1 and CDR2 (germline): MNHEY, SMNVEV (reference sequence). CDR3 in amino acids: CASSTSQGSGLNEQYF. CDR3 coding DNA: TGTGCCAGCAGTACCTCACAGGGCTCCGGACTGAACGAGCAGTACTTC.

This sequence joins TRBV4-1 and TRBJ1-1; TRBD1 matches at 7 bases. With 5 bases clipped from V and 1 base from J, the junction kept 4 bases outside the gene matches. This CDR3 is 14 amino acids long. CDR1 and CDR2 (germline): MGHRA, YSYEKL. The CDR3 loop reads CASSSGTENTEAFF. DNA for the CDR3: TGCGCCAGCAGCTCCGGGACAGAGAACACTGAAGCTTTCTTT.

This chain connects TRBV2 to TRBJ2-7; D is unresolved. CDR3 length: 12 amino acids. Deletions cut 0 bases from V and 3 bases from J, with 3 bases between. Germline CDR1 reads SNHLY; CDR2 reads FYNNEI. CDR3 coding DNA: TGTGCCAGCAGTGAAGCCATCTACGAGCAGTACTTC. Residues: CASSEAIYEQYF.

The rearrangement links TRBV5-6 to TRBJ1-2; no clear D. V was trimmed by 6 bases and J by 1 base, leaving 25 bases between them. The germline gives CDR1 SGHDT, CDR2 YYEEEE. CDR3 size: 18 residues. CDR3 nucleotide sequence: TGTGCCAGCATCCTGGGGTACAGAACCTTTACCTATAACTATGGCTACACCTTC. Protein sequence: CASILGYRTFTYNYGYTF.

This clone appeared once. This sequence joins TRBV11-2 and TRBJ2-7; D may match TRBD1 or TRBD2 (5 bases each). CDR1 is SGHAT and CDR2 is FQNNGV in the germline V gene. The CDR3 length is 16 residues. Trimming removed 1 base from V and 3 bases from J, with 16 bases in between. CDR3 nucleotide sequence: TGTGCCAGCAGCTTAGCCCCCCAGGGCCGGGGCTACGAGCAGTACTTC. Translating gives CASSLAPQGRGYEQYF.

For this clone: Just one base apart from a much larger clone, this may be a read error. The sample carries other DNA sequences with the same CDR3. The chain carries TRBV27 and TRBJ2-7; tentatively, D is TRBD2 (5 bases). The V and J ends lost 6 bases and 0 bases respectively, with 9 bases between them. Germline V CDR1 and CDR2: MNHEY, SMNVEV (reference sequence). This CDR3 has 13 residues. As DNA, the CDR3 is TGTGCCAGCAGCCCCGGGGTCTCCTACGAGCAGTACTTC. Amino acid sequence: CASSPGVSYEQYF.

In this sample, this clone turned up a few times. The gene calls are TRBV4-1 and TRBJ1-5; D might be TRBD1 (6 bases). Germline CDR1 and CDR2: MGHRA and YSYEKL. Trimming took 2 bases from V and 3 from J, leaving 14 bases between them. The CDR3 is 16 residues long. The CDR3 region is CASSQYDRMVNQPQHF. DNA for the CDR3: TGCGCCAGCAGCCAATACGACAGGATGGTCAATCAGCCCCAGCATTTT.

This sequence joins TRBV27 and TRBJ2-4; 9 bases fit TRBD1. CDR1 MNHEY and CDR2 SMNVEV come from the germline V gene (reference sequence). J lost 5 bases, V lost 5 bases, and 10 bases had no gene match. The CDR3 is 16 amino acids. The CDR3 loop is CASSPGQGYGENIQYF. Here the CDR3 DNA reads TGTGCCAGCAGTCCGGGACAGGGATATGGGGAAAACATTCAGTACTTC.

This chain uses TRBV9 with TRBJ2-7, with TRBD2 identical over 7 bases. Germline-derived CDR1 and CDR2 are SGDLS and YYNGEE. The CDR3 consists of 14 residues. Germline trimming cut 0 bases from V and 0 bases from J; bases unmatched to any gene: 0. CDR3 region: CASSVGDYSYEQYF. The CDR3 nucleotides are TGTGCCAGCAGCGTAGGGGACTACTCCTACGAGCAGTACTTC.

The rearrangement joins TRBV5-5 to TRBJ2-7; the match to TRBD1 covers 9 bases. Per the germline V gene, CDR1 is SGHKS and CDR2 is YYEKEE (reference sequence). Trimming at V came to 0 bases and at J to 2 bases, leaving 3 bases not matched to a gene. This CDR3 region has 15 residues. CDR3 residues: CASSLVDRGPYEQYF. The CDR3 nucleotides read TGTGCCAGCAGCTTGGTGGACAGGGGACCCTACGAGCAGTACTTC.

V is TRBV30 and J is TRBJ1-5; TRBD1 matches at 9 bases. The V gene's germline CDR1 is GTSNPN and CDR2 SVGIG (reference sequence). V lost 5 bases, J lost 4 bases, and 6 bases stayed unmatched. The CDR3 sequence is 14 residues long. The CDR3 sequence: CAWDGGTGNQPQHF. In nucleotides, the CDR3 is TGTGCCTGGGACGGAGGGACAGGGAATCAGCCCCAGCATTTT.

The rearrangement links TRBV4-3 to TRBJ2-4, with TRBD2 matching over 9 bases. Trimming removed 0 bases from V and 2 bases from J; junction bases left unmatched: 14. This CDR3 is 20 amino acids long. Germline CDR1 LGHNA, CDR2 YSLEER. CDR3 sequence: CASSQDLEREDSKTKNIQYF. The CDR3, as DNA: TGCGCCAGCAGCCAAGATCTAGAGCGGGAGGACTCAAAAACCAAAAACATTCAGTACTTC.

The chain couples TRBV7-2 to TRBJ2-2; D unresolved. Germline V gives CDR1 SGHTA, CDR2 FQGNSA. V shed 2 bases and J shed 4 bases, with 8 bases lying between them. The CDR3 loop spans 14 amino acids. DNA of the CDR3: TGTGCCAGCAGCTTACAACGGACCACCGGGGAGCTGTTTTTT. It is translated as CASSLQRTTGELFF. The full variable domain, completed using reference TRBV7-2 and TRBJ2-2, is GAGVSQSPSNKVTEKGKDVELRCDPISGHTALYWYRQSLGQGLEFLIYFQGNSAPDKSGLPSDRFSAERTGGSVSTLTIQRTQQEDSAVYLCASSLQRTTGELFFGEGSRLTVL.

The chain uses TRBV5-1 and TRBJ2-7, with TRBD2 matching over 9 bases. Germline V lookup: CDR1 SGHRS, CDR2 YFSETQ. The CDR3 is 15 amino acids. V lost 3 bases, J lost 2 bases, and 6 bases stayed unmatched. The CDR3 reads CASSSQREEPYEQYF. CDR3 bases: TGCGCCAGCAGCTCGCAGCGGGAGGAGCCCTACGAGCAGTACTTC.

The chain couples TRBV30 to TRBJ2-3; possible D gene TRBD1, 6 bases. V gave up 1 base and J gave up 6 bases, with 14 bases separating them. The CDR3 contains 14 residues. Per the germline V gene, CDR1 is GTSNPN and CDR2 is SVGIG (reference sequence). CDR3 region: CAWSDTGRLDTQYF. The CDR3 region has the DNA TGTGCCTGGAGTGACACAGGGCGGTTGGATACGCAGTATTTT.

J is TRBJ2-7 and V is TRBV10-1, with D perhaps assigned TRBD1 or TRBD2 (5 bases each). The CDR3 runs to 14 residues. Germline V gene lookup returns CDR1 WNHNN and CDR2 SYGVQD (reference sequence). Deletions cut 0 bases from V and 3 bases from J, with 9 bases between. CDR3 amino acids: CASSESGTDYEQYF. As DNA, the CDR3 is TGCGCCAGCAGTGAGTCAGGGACCGACTACGAGCAGTACTTC.

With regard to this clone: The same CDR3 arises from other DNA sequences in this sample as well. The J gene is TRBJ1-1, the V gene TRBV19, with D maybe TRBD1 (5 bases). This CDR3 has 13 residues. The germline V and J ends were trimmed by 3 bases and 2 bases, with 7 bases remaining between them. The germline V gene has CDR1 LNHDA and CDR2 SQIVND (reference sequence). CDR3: CASSMGGNTEAFF. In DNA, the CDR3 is TGTGCCAGTAGTATGGGGGGTAACACTGAAGCTTTCTTT.

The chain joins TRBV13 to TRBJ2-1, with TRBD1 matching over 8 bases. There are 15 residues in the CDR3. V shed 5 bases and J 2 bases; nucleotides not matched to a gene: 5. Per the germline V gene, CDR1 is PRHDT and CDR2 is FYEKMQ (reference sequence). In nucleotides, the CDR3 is TGTGCCAGCAGCCCTCGACAGGGGCCCTACAATGAGCAGTTCTTC. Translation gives CASSPRQGPYNEQFF.

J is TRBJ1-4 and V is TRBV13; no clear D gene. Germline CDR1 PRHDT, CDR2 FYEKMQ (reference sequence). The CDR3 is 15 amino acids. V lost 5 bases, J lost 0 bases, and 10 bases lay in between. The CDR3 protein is CASSLRVATNEKLFF. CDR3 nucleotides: TGTGCCAGCAGCCTCAGAGTTGCAACTAATGAAAAACTGTTTTTT.

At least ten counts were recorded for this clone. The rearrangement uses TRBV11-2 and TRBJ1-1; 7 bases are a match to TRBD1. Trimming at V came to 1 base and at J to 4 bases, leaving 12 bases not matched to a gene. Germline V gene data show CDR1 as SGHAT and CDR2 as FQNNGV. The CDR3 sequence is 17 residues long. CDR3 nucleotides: TGTGCCAGCAGCTTAGCCTCGACAGGGTACTCTCTCACTGAAGCTTTCTTT. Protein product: CASSLASTGYSLTEAFF. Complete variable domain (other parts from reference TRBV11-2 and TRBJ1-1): EAGVAQSPRYKIIEKRQSVAFWCNPISGHATLYWYQQILGQGPKLLIQFQNNGVVDDSQLPKDRFSAERLKGVDSTLKIQPAKLEDSAVYLCASSLASTGYSLTEAFFGQGTRLTVV.

CDR3 residues: CASSLRTGYNEQFF. The CDR3 DNA reads TGTGCCAGCAGCCTTCGGACAGGCTACAATGAGCAGTTCTTC. The V and J genes are TRBV7-9 and TRBJ2-1; 7 bases line up with TRBD1. V lost 5 bases and J lost 3; bases outside the gene matches: 4. Germline assignment: CDR1 SEHNR and CDR2 FQNEAQ (reference sequence). The CDR3 extends over 14 amino acids.

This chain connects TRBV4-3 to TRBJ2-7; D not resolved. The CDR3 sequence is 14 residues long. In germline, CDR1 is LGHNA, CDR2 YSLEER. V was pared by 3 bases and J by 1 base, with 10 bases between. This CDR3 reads CASSHSEGSYEQYF. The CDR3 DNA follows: TGCGCCAGCAGCCACTCGGAAGGGTCCTACGAGCAGTACTTC.

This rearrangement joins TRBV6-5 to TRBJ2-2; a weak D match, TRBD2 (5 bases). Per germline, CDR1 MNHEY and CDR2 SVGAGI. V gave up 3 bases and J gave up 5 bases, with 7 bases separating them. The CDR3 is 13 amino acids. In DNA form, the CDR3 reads TGTGCCAGCAGTTATTGGGAGACCGGGGAGCTGTTTTTT. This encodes CASSYWETGELFF.

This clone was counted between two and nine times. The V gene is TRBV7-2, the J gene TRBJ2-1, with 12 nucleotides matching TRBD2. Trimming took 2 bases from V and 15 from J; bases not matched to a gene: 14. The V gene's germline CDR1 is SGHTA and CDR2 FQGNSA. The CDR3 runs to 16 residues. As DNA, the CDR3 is TGTGCCAGCAGCTTATATTCTAGCGGGGGGGCCAGGTTCTGGTTCTTC. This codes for CASSLYSSGGARFWFF.

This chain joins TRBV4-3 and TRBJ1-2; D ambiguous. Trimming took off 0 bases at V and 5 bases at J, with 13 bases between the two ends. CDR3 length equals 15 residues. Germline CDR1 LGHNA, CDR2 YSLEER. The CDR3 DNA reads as TGCGCCAGCAGCCAAGATAGGGTGCGATTTTATGGCTACACCTTC. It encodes CASSQDRVRFYGYTF.

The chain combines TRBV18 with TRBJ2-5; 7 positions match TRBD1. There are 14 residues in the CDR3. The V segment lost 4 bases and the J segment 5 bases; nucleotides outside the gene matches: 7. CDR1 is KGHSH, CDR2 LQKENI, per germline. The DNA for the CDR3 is TGTGCCAGCTCACGCGAGACAGGGCTCGAGACCCAGTACTTC. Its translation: CASSRETGLETQYF. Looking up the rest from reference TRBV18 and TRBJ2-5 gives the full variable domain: NAGVMQNPRHLVRRRGQEARLRCSPMKGHSHVYWYRQLPEEGLKFMVYLQKENIIDESGMPKERFSAEFPKEGPSILRIQQVVRGDSAAYFCASSRETGLETQYFGPGTRLLVL.

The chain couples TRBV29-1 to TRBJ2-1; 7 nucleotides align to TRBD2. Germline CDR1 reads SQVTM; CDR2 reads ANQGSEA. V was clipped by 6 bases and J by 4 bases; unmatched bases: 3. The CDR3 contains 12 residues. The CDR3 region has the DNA TGCAGCGTCTCGGGACTATACAATGAGCAGTTCTTC. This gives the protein CSVSGLYNEQFF.

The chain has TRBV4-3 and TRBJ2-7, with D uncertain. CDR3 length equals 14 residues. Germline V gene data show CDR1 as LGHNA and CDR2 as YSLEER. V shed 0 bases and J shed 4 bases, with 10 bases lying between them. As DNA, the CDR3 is TGCGCCAGCAGCCAAGAGATGGAAGGATACGAGCAGTACTTC. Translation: CASSQEMEGYEQYF.

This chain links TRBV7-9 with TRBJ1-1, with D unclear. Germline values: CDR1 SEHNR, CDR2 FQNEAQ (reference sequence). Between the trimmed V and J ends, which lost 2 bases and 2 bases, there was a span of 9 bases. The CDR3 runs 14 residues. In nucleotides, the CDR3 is TGTGCCAGCAGCTTACACGGTCAAAACACTGAAGCTTTCTTT. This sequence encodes CASSLHGQNTEAFF.